This TCR beta chain stems from a study of T cells in Graves' hyperthyroidism and ophthalmopathy. At the level of the study: The blood sample was taken at first diagnosis, before treatment began. General study findings and limits: The authors' 13 V-J model separated ophthalmopathy from stable hyperthyroidism. Peripheral blood also featured most of the thyroid clonotypes expanded above 0.001.

Stable Graves' hyperthyroidism meant no ophthalmopathy progression within 18 months. The source material, RNA transcripts, was used to amplify TCR beta CDR3 regions. HTBI primers were employed in a first-round RT-PCR of the TCR CDR3. MiXCR was run by TCRdb on the multiplex PCR reads, yielding one entry per CDR3 protein. This sample has hundreds of thousands of distinct CDR3 sequences, with around 13% found just once. There are many counts of this clonotype. Its antigen is undetermined. This CDR3 region has 13 residues. The junction had 5 bases not matched to a gene; V was cut back by 7 bases and J by 3 bases. Germline V gene lookup returns CDR1 LGHNA and CDR2 YNFKEQ.

Sequenced material: blood. The sequence came from a woman under 30 with Graves' hyperthyroidism. This chain connects TRBV4-2 to TRBJ1-2; 7 nucleotides align to TRBD1. The CDR3 coding sequence is TGTGCCAGCAATGAGGGGGCGGACTATGGCTACACCTTC. Its protein product is CASNEGADYGYTF.